These T cell receptor beta chains were read from a single sample in a study of post-analysis software for immune sequencing data. One entry per CDR3 protein results from TCRdb running MiXCR on the PCR reads. The table records some 690,000 distinct CDR3 sequences, 59% of them present only once. Material for sequencing was blood. Receptor source: a girl aged 2-10 years with multiple sclerosis. Both conserved end residues are part of each CDR3.

V gene: TRBV29-1; J gene: TRBJ1-1; CDR3 protein: CSAEGQLNTEAFF
V gene: TRBV5-5; J gene: TRBJ2-2; CDR3 protein: CASSFSGTPNTGELFF
V gene: TRBV12-3/TRBV12-4; J gene: TRBJ2-5; CDR3 protein: CASRGDRSVDEQYF
V gene: TRBV4-2; J gene: TRBJ1-6; CDR3 protein: CASSQGQGGHNSPLHF
V gene: TRBV24-1; J gene: TRBJ2-1; CDR3 protein: CATSAGFAGNEQFF
V gene: TRBV6-5; J gene: TRBJ1-2; CDR3 protein: CASSPAQGANYGYTF
V gene: TRBV4-3; J gene: TRBJ1-1; CDR3 protein: CASSQGRQGRAAEAFF
V gene: TRBV7-2; J gene: TRBJ2-7; CDR3 protein: CASSLDAGDLSYEQYF
V gene: TRBV10-3; J gene: TRBJ2-7; CDR3 protein: CAISEGDSLTYEQYF
V gene: TRBV10-3; J gene: TRBJ2-3; CDR3 protein: CATGTDTQYF